One sample yielded the 21 T cell receptor beta chains listed below, sequenced in a study of Ad26.COV2.S vaccination and SARS-CoV-2 variants. As to treatment: roughly 19 received Ad26.COV2.S at low or high dose, single or two shots; about five received placebo; per-sample allocation not given. At day 63 after the first vaccine or placebo injection, samples were drawn. Assay: immunoSEQ multiplex PCR; the TCRdb copy retains only in-frame clones and omits some. Of fewer than 800,000 clones in the sample, 89% were seen once. The sequenced sample was peripheral blood, obtained in a trial of Ad26.COV2.S vaccine versus placebo. The receptors shown here come from a person aged 18-60 years who received the Ad26.COV2.S COVID-19 vaccine or a placebo.

The CDR3 coding sequence is TGTGCCAGCAGTGAAATGGAAACAGTTGATACGCAGTATTTT. Its protein product is CASSEMETVDTQYF. V usage is TRBV2 and J usage is TRBJ2-3; no reliable D call. Between the trimmed V and J ends, which lost 2 bases and 6 bases, there was a span of 12 bases. The length of the CDR3 is 14 residues. CDR1 and CDR2 from the germline V gene are SNHLY and FYNNEI. The complete variable domain, with remaining parts taken from reference TRBV2 and TRBJ2-3, reads EPEVTQTPSHQVTQMGQEVILRCVPISNHLYFYWYRQILGQKVEFLVSFYNNEISEKSEIFDDQFSVERPDGSNFTLKIRSTKLEDSAMYFCASSEMETVDTQYFGPGTRLTVL.

The chain links TRBV7-6 to TRBJ1-1; the D is unclear. Trimming removed 4 bases at V and 5 bases at J, with 5 bases between. The CDR3 consists of 11 residues. The germline CDR1 and CDR2 sequences are SGHVS and FNYEAQ. The CDR3 sequence is CASSWGTEAFF. The CDR3 coding sequence is TGTGCCAGCAGCTGGGGAACTGAAGCTTTCTTT.

This chain connects TRBV6-5 to TRBJ2-6, with D unclear. The CDR3 is 14 amino acids. The germline CDR1 and CDR2 sequences are MNHEY and SVGAGI. V lost 11 bases, J lost 3 bases, and 14 bases lay in between. This CDR3 reads CAAARGFGANVLTF. In DNA, the CDR3 is TGTGCCGCAGCCCGAGGTTTTGGGGCCAACGTCCTGACTTTC.

This chain joins TRBV5-8 and TRBJ1-4; 9 bases are shared with TRBD1. V shed 2 bases and J 6 bases; nucleotides not matched to a gene: 2. CDR3 size: 14 residues. Looked up from germline, CDR1 is SGHTS and CDR2 is YDEGEE. CDR3 region: CASSLRTGDEKLFF. In nucleotides, the CDR3 is TGTGCCAGCAGCTTACGGACAGGGGATGAAAAACTGTTTTTT.

The chain has TRBV29-1 and TRBJ2-7; TRBD1 or TRBD2 may be the D gene (5 bases each). The CDR3 covers 13 residues. The germline V and J ends were trimmed by 6 bases and 5 bases, with 17 bases remaining between them. Per germline, CDR1 SQVTM and CDR2 ANQGSEA. CDR3 bases: TGCAGCGTAGGGACGTCGTCCTCGGACGAGCAGTACTTC. Translated, it gives CSVGTSSSDEQYF.

The chain uses TRBV2 and TRBJ1-3, with a weak D call TRBD1 (6 bases). Germline loops: CDR1 SNHLY, CDR2 FYNNEI. The length of the CDR3 is 15 residues. Between the trimmed V and J ends, which lost 3 bases and 1 base, there was a span of 10 bases. CDR3 nucleotides: TGTGCCAGCAGTGAGGACAGAGGGTCTGGAAACACCATATATTTT. Amino acids: CASSEDRGSGNTIYF.

The chain has TRBV29-1 and TRBJ1-2; D is ambiguous. This CDR3 has 13 amino acids. V was trimmed by 3 bases and J by 7 bases, leaving 15 bases between them. Per germline, CDR1 SQVTM and CDR2 ANQGSEA. This CDR3 is CSVDRTASGGYTF. The CDR3 DNA follows: TGCAGCGTTGATAGGACGGCAAGTGGTGGCTACACCTTC.

The chain recombines TRBV12-5 with TRBJ1-2; TRBD1 matches at 8 bases. With V trimmed by 3 bases and J by 2 bases, 14 bases remained unmatched. This CDR3 spans 18 amino acids. Looked up from germline, CDR1 is LGHNT and CDR2 is FRNRAP. DNA for the CDR3: TGTGCTAGTGGTTTTGCCGGACTCACGACAGGGGTAAACTATGGCTACACCTTC. It codes for CASGFAGLTTGVNYGYTF. The full variable domain, completed using reference TRBV12-5 and TRBJ1-2, is DARVTQTPRHKVTEMGQEVTMRCQPILGHNTVFWYRQTMMQGLELLAYFRNRAPLDDSGMPKDRFSAEMPDATLATLKIQPSEPRDSAVYFCASGFAGLTTGVNYGYTFGSGTRLTVV.

This sequence joins TRBV25-1 and TRBJ2-1, with D perhaps matching TRBD2 (5 bases). V shed 6 bases and J shed 3 bases, with 12 bases lying between them. CDR3 length: 14 amino acids. Germline loops: CDR1 MGHDK, CDR2 SYGVNS. CDR3 nucleotides: TGTGCCAGCAGGGAGACTACCAACTACAATGAGCAGTTCTTC. Translated: CASRETTNYNEQFF. The full variable domain, completed using reference TRBV25-1 and TRBJ2-1, is EADIYQTPRYLVIGTGKKITLECSQTMGHDKMYWYQQDPGMELHLIHYSYGVNSTEKGDLSSESTVSRIRTEHFPLTLESARPSHTSQYLCASRETTNYNEQFFGPGTRLTVL.

The CDR3 DNA follows: TGCGCCAGCAGCCGCGGGACCCCCGCTTCCAGCGGGGGTTATTATGAGCAGTTCTTC. This codes for CASSRGTPASSGGYYEQFF. The chain combines TRBV4-3 with TRBJ2-1; the match to TRBD2 covers 8 bases. CDR1 and CDR2 (germline): LGHNA, YSLEER. V shed 4 bases, J shed 8 bases, and the junction held 22 bases outside the gene matches. The CDR3 length is 19 residues.

The chain combines TRBV3-1 (or the pseudogene TRBV3-2) with TRBJ2-7, with 9 bases fitting TRBD2. Germline V gene data show CDR1 as LGHDT and CDR2 as YNNKEL (reference sequence). V dropped 4 bases and J dropped 2; count of bases not matched to a gene: 6. The CDR3 runs to 15 residues. DNA for the CDR3: TGTGCCAGCAGCCTGTGGCTAGCGGGAACCTACGAGCAGTACTTC. It codes for CASSLWLAGTYEQYF.

The gene calls are TRBV27 and TRBJ1-5, with a possible D match to TRBD1 (5 bases). The germline gives CDR1 MNHEY, CDR2 SMNVEV (reference sequence). This CDR3 spans 16 amino acids. Trimming pared 6 bases from V and 2 bases from J, leaving 17 bases between. The CDR3 nucleotides are TGTGCCAGCAGGAAACTTGGGGGGGTAGGCAATCAGCCCCAGCATTTT. This translates into CASRKLGGVGNQPQHF.

J is TRBJ2-7 and V is TRBV18, with 9 bases aligning to TRBD1. CDR1 KGHSH and CDR2 LQKENI come from the germline V gene. V was pared by 4 bases and J by 5 bases, with 12 bases of the junction left unmatched. The CDR3 length is 16 residues. CDR3 sequence reads: CASSHTTGTGSNEQYF. The CDR3 coding sequence is TGTGCCAGCTCACATACAACCGGGACAGGGTCGAACGAGCAGTACTTC.

The gene calls are TRBV6-2 or TRBV6-3 and TRBJ1-2; 11 bases line up with TRBD1. The germline gives CDR1 MNHEY, CDR2 SVGEGT. This CDR3 has 14 residues. The ends lost 6 bases at V and 4 bases at J; junction bases unmatched: 4. The CDR3: CASSRTGGSYGYTF. The CDR3 nucleotides are TGTGCCAGCAGCAGGACAGGGGGCAGCTATGGCTACACCTTC.

The V call is TRBV10-3, the J call TRBJ2-5; D uncertain. Germline CDR1 and CDR2: ENHRY and SYGVKD. The CDR3 is 14 amino acids. Trimming took off 2 bases at V and 1 base at J, with 8 bases between the two ends. The CDR3 bases are TGTGCCATCAGTGAGCCGGCAGTCCAAGAGACCCAGTACTTC. This codes for CAISEPAVQETQYF.

V usage is TRBV7-9 and J usage is TRBJ2-5; 8 bases line up with TRBD2. CDR1 is SEHNR and CDR2 is FQNEAQ in the germline V gene (reference sequence). J gave up 4 bases and V 2 bases, and 3 bases lay outside the gene matches. The length of the CDR3 is 14 residues. CDR3 nucleotides: TGTGCCAGCAGCTTAAGGGCGGGAGGAGAGACCCAGTACTTC. Its protein is CASSLRAGGETQYF.

The rearrangement joins TRBV20-1 to TRBJ2-3; D is unclear. The V gene lost 5 bases and the J gene lost 5 bases, with 8 bases spanning the gap. The CDR3 is 11 amino acids. Germline CDR1 is DFQATT and CDR2 is SNEGSKA (reference sequence). In DNA, the CDR3 is TGCAGTGCTCCCCACCTAGATACGCAGTATTTT. As protein: CSAPHLDTQYF.

The chain couples TRBV7-3 to TRBJ2-2, with D uncertain. The V gene lost 4 bases and the J gene lost 6 bases, with 9 bases spanning the gap. CDR1 and CDR2 from the germline V gene are SGHTA and FQGTGA. There are 13 residues in the CDR3. CDR3 residues: CASSSYVSGELFF. The CDR3 DNA follows: TGTGCCAGCAGCTCCTACGTTTCCGGGGAGCTGTTTTTT.

The gene calls are TRBV15 and TRBJ2-3; D remains unclear. Per germline, CDR1 LNHNV and CDR2 YYDKDF (reference sequence). Trimming left V 0 bases short and J 12 bases short, with 19 bases between. The CDR3 totals 15 residues. The CDR3 nucleotides read TGTGCCACCAGCAGAGATTTGGTGGGGTCGTCTGGACAGTATTTT. Amino acid sequence: CATSRDLVGSSGQYF. The full variable domain, rest sourced from reference TRBV15 and TRBJ2-3, is DAMVIQNPRYQVTQFGKPVTLSCSQTLNHNVMYWYQQKSSQAPKLLFHYYDKDFNNEADTPDNFQSRRPNTSFCFLDIRSPGLGDTAMYLCATSRDLVGSSGQYFGPGTRLTVL.

This chain's CDR3 is CASSPGLAGATYEQYF. The DNA of the CDR3 is TGTGCCAGTAGTCCAGGACTAGCGGGAGCCACCTACGAGCAGTACTTC. The chain joins TRBV19 to TRBJ2-7; 13 positions agree with TRBD2. Losses at the gene ends were 5 bases for V and 2 bases for J; bases not matched to a gene: 6. CDR1 is LNHDA and CDR2 is SQIVND in the germline V gene (reference sequence). CDR3 length: 16 amino acids.

This clone was picked up one time. This chain joins TRBV15 and TRBJ2-7, with 10 bases identical to TRBD1. Germline V gene lookup returns CDR1 LNHNV and CDR2 YYDKDF (reference sequence). V trimming: 5 bases; J trimming: 3 bases; junction bases outside the gene matches: 7. The CDR3 length is 15 residues. Written as DNA, the CDR3 is TGTGCCACCAGCGAGACAGGGGGCTACTACTACGAGCAGTACTTC. Translating gives CATSETGGYYYEQYF.